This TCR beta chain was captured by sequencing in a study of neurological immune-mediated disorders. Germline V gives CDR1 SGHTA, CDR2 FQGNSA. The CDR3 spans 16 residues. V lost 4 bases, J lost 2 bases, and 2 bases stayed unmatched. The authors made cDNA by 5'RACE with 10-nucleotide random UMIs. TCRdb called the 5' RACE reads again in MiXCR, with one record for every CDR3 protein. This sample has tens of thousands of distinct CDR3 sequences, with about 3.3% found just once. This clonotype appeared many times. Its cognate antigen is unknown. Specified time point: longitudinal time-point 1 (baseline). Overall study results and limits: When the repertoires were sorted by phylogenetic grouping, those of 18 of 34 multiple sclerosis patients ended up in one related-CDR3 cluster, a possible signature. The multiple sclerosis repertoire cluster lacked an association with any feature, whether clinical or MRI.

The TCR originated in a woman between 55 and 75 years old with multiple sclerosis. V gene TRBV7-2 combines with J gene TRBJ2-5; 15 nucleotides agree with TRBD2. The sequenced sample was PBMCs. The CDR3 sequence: CASSSGLAGGQETQYF. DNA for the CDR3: TGTGCCAGCAGCTCAGGACTAGCGGGGGGGCAAGAGACCCAGTACTTC.